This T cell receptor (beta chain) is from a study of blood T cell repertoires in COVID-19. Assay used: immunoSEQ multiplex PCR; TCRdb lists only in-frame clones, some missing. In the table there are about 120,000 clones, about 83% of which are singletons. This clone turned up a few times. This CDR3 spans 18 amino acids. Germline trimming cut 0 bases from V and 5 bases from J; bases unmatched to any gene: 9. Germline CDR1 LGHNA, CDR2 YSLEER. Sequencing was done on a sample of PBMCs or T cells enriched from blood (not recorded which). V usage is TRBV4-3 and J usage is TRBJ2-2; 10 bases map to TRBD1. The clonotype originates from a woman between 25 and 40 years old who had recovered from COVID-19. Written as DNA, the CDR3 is TGCGCCAGCAGCCAAGATCCGACAGGGGGCCCGGTTACCGGGGAGCTGTTTTTT. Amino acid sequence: CASSQDPTGGPVTGELFF.